This T cell receptor (beta chain) was obtained from a study of T-cell reconstitution after alpha-beta-depleted transplantation in children. Findings and caveats of the study: Recipient T cells and thymic progenitors that survived gave rise to the high TCRbeta diversity observed at day 60 in some patients. Where alpha-beta T cells came from about two months after transplant was reportedly several hundred expanded graft clones. T-cell counts and diversity were attributed mostly to newly produced T cells one year after transplant.

Ten or more counts support this clonotype. Its cognate antigen is unknown. V lost 1 base to trimming and J lost 7 bases, with 13 bases between them. In germline, CDR1 is SQVTM, CDR2 ANQGSEA. The CDR3 contains 13 residues. Unique molecular identifiers were built into the TCRbeta library. TCRdb reprocessed the PCR reads with MiXCR, giving one entry per CDR3 protein. Of 250,000 to 400,000 distinct CDR3 sequences listed, around 25% are singletons. This clonotype was obtained from a male patient younger than 18 who had a stem cell transplant for acute lymphoblastic leukemia, so the T cells may come from the graft donor. V gene TRBV29-1 combines with J gene TRBJ2-5; possible D gene TRBD1, 5 bases. Sequenced here: PBMCs, mostly from graft donor cells, sampled 180 days after TCRalphabeta/CD19-depleted stem cell transplant. The CDR3 loop is CSVEAMGQVTQYF. CDR3 in DNA: TGCAGCGTTGAAGCTATGGGGCAGGTGACCCAGTACTTC. Full variable domain (remainder filled in from reference TRBV29-1 and TRBJ2-5): SAVISQKPSRDICQRGTSLTIQCQVDSQVTMMFWYRQQPGQSLTLIATANQGSEATYESGFVIDKFPISRPNLTFSTLTVSNMSPEDSSIYLCSVEAMGQVTQYFGPGTRLLVL.